Below, one T cell receptor beta chain is given with its context. The sample originates from a study of T cell responses to AZD1222 COVID-19 vaccine. The protocol was immunoSEQ multiplex PCR, while the TCRdb copy is restricted to in-frame clones and leaves out a portion. Among fewer than 90,000 clones listed, 85% to 90% were seen once. The germline V gene has CDR1 SQVTM and CDR2 ANQGSEA. Trimming shortened V by 7 bases and J by 7 bases, and 16 bases separated the two germline ends. The CDR3 sequence is 12 residues long. This chain links TRBV29-1 with TRBJ1-2, with D possibly TRBD1 on 6 matching bases. This TCR came from an adult who received the AZD1222 COVID-19 vaccine. The starting material was peripheral blood, obtained 28 days after the second AZD1222 dose. The CDR3 protein is CSAKGDGGGYTF. Written as DNA, the CDR3 is TGCAGCGCCAAGGGGGACGGGGGTGGCTACACCTTC. The complete variable domain, with remaining parts taken from reference TRBV29-1 and TRBJ1-2, reads SAVISQKPSRDICQRGTSLTIQCQVDSQVTMMFWYRQQPGQSLTLIATANQGSEATYESGFVIDKFPISRPNLTFSTLTVSNMSPEDSSIYLCSAKGDGGGYTFGSGTRLTVV.